This TCR beta chain was retrieved from a study of cytomegalovirus exposure and HLA in healthy donors. Study-wide points: Follow-up analysis later connected one missense variant in DCLRE1C with trimming of TCR beta V- and J-genes.

Details on this clone: Its antigen is unknown.

This CDR3 is built from 17 residues. The germline V gene encodes CDR1 SGDLS and CDR2 YYNGEE. V lost 1 base to trimming and J lost 2 bases; unmatched junction nucleotides: 10. The primer mix had 60 Vbeta and 13 Jbeta primers. Libraries were prepared by immunoSEQ multiplex PCR; TCRdb keeps only in-frame clonotypes and omits some of them. Found here are tens of thousands of clones, roughly 75% of them singletons; the top ten hold roughly 8%. V usage is TRBV9 and J usage is TRBJ1-2, with TRBD1 matching over 8 bases. The receptor's source is a man in his 60s in good health and CMV-seropositive. The material sequenced was PBMCs. The CDR3 region is CASSVQPTTGGNYGYTF. CDR3 in DNA: TGTGCCAGCAGCGTACAGCCAACCACAGGGGGAAACTATGGCTACACCTTC.